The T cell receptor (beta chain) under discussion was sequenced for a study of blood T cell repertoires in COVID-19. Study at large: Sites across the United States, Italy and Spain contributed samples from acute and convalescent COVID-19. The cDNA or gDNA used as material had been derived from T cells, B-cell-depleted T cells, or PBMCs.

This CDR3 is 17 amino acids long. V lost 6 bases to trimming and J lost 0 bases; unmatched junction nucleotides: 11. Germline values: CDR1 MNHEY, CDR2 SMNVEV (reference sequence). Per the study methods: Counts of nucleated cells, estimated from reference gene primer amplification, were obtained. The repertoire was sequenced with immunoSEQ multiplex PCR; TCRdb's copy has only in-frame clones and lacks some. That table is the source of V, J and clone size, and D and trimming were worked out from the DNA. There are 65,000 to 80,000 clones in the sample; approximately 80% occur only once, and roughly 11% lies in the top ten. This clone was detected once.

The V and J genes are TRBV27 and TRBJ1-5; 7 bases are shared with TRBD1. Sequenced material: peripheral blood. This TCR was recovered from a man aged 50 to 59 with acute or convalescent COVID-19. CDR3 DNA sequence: TGTGCCAGCAGAAAACTCCGGGACAGATATAGCAATCAGCCCCAGCATTTT. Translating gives CASRKLRDRYSNQPQHF.